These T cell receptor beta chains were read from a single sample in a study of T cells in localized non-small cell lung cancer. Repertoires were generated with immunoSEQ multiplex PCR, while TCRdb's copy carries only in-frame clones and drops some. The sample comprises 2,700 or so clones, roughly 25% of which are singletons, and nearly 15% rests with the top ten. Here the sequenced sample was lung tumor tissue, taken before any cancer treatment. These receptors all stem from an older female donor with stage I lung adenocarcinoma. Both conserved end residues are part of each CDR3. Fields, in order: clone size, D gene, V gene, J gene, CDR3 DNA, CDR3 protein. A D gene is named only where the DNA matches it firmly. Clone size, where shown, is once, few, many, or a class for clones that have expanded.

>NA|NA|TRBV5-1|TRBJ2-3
TGCGCCAGCAGCTTGGCGGGTTTGGAAGATACGCAGTATTTT
CASSLAGLEDTQYF
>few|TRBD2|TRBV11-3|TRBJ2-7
TGTGCCAGCAGCTTAGGGGCGGCAGGGACTAGCGGCGAGCAGTACTTC
CASSLGAAGTSGEQYF
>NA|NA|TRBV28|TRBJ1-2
TGTGCCAGCAGTTCTACAAACTATGGCTACACCTTC
CASSSTNYGYTF
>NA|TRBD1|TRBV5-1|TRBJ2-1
TGCGCCAGCAGCCCTGGGCAGGGGGCGTTCTACAATGAGCAGTTCTTC
CASSPGQGAFYNEQFF
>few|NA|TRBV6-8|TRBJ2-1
TGTGCCAGCAGTTACGGTCGCAACCTTTACAATGAGCAGTTCTTC
CASSYGRNLYNEQFF
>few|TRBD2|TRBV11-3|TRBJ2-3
TGTGCCAGCAGCTTGCTAGCGGGAGGCGCAGATACGCAGTATTTT
CASSLLAGGADTQYF
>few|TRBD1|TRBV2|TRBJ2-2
TGTGCCAGCAGAGCCGGGACAGGGCCCGGGGAGCTGTTTTTT
CASRAGTGPGELFF
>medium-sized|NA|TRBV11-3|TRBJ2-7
TGTGCCAGCAGCTTGATCGAGGGGACCCACGAGCAGTACTTC
CASSLIEGTHEQYF
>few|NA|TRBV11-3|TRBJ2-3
TGTGCCAGCTATCCGGGATTCTACACAGATACGCAGTATTTT
CASYPGFYTDTQYF
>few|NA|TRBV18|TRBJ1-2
TGTGCCAGCTCACCCATGGAGCGTGCAGGGATGGGCTACACCTTC
CASSPMERAGMGYTF
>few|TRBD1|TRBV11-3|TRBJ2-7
TGTGCCAGCAGCCGAACCGGGACAGCCTACGAGCAGTACTTC
CASSRTGTAYEQYF
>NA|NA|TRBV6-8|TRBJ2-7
TGTGCCAGCAAAACAGGATTTAGCTACGAGCAGTACTTC
CASKTGFSYEQYF
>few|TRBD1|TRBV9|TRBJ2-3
TGTGCCAGCAGTAGACAGGGCGGCACAGATACGCAGTATTTT
CASSRQGGTDTQYF
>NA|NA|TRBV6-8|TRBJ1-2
TGTGCCAGCCGGGGGGACACTCCCCCTTATGGCTACACCTTC
CASRGDTPPYGYTF
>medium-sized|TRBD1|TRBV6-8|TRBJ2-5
TGTGCCAGCAGTGTACTGCAGGGGGCTGCCCAAGAGACCCAGTACTTC
CASSVLQGAAQETQYF
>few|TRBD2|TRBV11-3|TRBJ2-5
TGTGCCAGCAGCTTGGTCGGGACTAGCGGGGGCCAACGGACCCAGTACTTC
CASSLVGTSGGQRTQYF
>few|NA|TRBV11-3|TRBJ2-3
TGTGCCAGCAGCTCCCATACAGGGGGGGGCACAGATACGCAGTATTTT
CASSSHTGGGTDTQYF
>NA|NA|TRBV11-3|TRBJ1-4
TGTGCCAGCAGCCTAAACAGGGCCGTTAATGAAAAACTGTTTTTT
CASSLNRAVNEKLFF
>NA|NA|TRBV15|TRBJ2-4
TGTGCCACCAGCAGAGATATAGGCCGTGGCCGAAAAAACATTCAGTACTTC
CATSRDIGRGRKNIQYF
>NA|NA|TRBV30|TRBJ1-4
TGTGCCTGGAGTGACCGAGAAGAACTGTTTTTT
CAWSDREELFF
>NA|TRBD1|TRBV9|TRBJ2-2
TGTGCCAGCAGTGAAGCTTCCGGGACAGGGTACACCGGGGAGCTGTTTTTT
CASSEASGTGYTGELFF
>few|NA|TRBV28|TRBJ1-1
TGTGCCAGCAGTTTATTACCCACTGAAGCTTTCTTT
CASSLLPTEAFF
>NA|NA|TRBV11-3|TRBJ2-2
TGTGCCAGCAGTCGACAGGGACTCACCGGGGAGCTGTTTTTT
CASSRQGLTGELFF
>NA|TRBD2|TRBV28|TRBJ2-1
TGTGCCAGCAGTCCGAGTAGCGGGAGGGTTTTCAATGAGCAGTTCTTC
CASSPSSGRVFNEQFF
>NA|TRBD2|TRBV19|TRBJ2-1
TGTGCCAGTAGTATAACAAAGCGGGGGTACAATGAGCAGTTCTTC
CASSITKRGYNEQFF
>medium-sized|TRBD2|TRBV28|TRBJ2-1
TGTGCCAGCAGTTACCCCGGGGGGGGTATTAGGAATGAGCAGTTCTTC
CASSYPGGGIRNEQFF